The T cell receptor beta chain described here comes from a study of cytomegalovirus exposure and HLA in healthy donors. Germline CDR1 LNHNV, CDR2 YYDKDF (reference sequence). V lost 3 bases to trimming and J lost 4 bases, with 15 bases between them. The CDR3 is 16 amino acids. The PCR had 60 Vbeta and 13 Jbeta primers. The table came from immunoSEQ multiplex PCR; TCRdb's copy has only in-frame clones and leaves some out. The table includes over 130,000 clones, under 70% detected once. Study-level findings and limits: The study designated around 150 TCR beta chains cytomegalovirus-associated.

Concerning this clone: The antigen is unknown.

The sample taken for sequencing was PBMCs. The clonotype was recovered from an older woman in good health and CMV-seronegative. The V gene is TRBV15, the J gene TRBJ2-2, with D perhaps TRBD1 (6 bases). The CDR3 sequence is CATSRDTGSGTGELFF. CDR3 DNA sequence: TGTGCCACCAGCAGGGATACAGGGTCAGGCACCGGGGAGCTGTTTTTT. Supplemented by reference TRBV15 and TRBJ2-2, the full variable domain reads DAMVIQNPRYQVTQFGKPVTLSCSQTLNHNVMYWYQQKSSQAPKLLFHYYDKDFNNEADTPDNFQSRRPNTSFCFLDIRSPGLGDTAMYLCATSRDTGSGTGELFFGEGSRLTVL.